This T cell receptor beta chain was retrieved from a study of shared clonotypes between healthy human individuals. Sequencing was performed with immunoSEQ multiplex PCR; in TCRdb, only in-frame clones are kept and a portion is missing. Of about half a million clones in the sample, 70% to 80% are singletons; the top ten hold approximately 12%. The study used 80 million to 100 million PBMCs per unsorted sample for genomic DNA. This CDR3 comprises 15 residues. The germline V gene encodes CDR1 MNHNS and CDR2 SASEGT. The V end lost 3 bases, the J end lost 6 bases, and 15 bases lay between the germline ends.

The chain uses TRBV6-1 and TRBJ1-5; possibly TRBD1 for D (6 bases). The sample consisted of PBMCs. The sequence derives from a woman aged 40 to 50 in good health. Some clones in this sample may be carry-over from other donors' samples. The chain's CDR3 is CASSDREGEGQPQHF. The CDR3 DNA reads as TGTGCCAGCAGTGATAGGGAGGGGGAAGGTCAGCCCCAGCATTTT.